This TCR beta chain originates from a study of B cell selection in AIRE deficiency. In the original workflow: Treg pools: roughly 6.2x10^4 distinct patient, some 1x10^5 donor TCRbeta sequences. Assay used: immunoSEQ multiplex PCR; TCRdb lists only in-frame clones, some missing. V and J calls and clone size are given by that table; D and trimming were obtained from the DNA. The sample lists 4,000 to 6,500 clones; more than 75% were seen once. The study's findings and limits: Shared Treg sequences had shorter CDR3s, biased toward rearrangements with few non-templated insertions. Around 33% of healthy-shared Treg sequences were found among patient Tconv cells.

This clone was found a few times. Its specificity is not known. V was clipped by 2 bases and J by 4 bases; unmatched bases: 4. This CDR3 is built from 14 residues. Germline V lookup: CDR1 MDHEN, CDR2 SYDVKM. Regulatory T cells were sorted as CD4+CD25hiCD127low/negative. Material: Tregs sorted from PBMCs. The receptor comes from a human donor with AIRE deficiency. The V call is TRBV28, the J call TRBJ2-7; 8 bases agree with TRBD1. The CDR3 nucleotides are TGTGCCAGCAGTTTACGACAGGGGCGATACGAGCAGTACTTC. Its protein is CASSLRQGRYEQYF.